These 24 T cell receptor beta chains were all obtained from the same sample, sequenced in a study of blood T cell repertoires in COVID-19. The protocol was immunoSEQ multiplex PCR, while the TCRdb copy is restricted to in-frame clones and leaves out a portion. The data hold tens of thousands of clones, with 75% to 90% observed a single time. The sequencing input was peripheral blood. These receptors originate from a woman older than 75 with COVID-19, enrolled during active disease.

Written as DNA, the CDR3 is TGTGCCAGCAGCCAAGCGCGGGACTCTCAAGAGACCCAGTACTTC. Protein product: CASSQARDSQETQYF. This chain joins TRBV14 and TRBJ2-5; D might be TRBD2 (6 bases). There are 15 residues in the CDR3. The V end lost 1 base, the J end lost 2 bases, and 11 bases lay between the germline ends. Germline loops: CDR1 SGHDN, CDR2 FVKESK.

The DNA for the CDR3 is TGTGCCAGCAGCTCCGGGACTTACCCTTACGAGCAGTACTTC. Encoded protein: CASSSGTYPYEQYF. The chain links TRBV7-9 to TRBJ2-7; D is perhaps TRBD2 (6 bases). The CDR3 sequence is 14 residues long. The ends were cut back, 4 bases at V and 4 bases at J, with 14 bases in the middle. Germline-derived CDR1 and CDR2 are SEHNR and FQNEAQ (reference sequence). Drawing the rest from reference TRBV7-9 and TRBJ2-7, the complete variable domain is DTGVSQNPRHKITKRGQNVTFRCDPISEHNRLYWYRQTLGQGPEFLTYFQNEAQLEKSRLLSDRFSAERPKGSFSTLEIQRTEQGDSAMYLCASSSGTYPYEQYFGPGTRLTVT.

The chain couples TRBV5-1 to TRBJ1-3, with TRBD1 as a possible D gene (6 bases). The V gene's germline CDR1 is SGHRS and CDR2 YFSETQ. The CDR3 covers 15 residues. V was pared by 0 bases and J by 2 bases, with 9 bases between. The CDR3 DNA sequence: TGCGCCAGCAGCTTGGCGGGACAAACTGGAAACACCATATATTTT. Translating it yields CASSLAGQTGNTIYF.

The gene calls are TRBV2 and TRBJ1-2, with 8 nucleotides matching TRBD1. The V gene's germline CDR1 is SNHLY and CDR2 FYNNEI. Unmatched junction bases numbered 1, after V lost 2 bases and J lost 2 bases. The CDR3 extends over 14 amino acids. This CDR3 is CASSERQGNYGYTF. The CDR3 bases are TGTGCCAGCAGTGAAAGACAGGGGAACTATGGCTACACCTTC.

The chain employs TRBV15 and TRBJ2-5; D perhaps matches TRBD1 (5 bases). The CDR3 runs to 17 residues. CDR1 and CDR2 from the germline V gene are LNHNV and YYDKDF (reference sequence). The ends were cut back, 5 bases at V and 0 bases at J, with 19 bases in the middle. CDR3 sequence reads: CATSRSRETEYQETQYF. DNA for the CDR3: TGTGCCACCAGCCGAAGCAGAGAGACAGAGTACCAAGAGACCCAGTACTTC.

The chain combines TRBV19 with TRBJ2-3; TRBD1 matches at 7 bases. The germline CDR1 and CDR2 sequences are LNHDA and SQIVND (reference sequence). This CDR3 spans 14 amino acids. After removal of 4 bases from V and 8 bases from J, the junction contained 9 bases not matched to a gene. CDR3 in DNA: TGTGCCAGTAGTACGAAGACAGGGACGGGTACGCAGTATTTT. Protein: CASSTKTGTGTQYF.

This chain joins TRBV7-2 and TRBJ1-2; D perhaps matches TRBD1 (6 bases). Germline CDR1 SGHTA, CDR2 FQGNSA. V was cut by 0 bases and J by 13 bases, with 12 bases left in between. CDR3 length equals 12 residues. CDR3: CASSLAWGRPTF. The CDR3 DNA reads TGTGCCAGCAGCTTAGCGTGGGGGCGGCCCACCTTC.

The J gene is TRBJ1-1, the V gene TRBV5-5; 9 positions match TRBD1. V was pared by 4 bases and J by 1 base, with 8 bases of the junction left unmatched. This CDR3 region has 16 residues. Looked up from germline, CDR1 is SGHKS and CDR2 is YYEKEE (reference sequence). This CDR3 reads CASSPHPGQGNTEAFF. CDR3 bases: TGTGCCAGCAGCCCTCATCCGGGACAGGGGAACACTGAAGCTTTCTTT.

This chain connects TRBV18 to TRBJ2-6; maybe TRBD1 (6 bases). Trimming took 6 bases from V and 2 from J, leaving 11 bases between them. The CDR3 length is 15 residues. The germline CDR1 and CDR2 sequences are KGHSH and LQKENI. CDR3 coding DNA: TGTGCCAGCTCGGCGGCAGGGGCTGGGGCCAACGTCCTGACTTTC. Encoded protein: CASSAAGAGANVLTF.

CDR3 residues: CSVAQPNRGEQFF. The CDR3 DNA reads TGCAGCGTTGCTCAGCCAAATCGAGGTGAGCAGTTCTTC. The chain recombines TRBV29-1 with TRBJ2-1; D remains unclear. The CDR3 sequence is 13 residues long. Germline V gene sequence: CDR1 SQVTM, CDR2 ANQGSEA. With 4 bases removed from V and 9 bases from J, the gap between germline ends came to 16 bases.

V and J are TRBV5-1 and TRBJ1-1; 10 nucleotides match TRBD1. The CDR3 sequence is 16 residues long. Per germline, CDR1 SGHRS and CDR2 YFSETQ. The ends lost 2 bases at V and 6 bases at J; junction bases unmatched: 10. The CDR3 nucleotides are TGCGCCAGCAGCTTCACCGGGACAGGGGCGAGGGCTGAAGCTTTCTTT. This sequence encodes CASSFTGTGARAEAFF.

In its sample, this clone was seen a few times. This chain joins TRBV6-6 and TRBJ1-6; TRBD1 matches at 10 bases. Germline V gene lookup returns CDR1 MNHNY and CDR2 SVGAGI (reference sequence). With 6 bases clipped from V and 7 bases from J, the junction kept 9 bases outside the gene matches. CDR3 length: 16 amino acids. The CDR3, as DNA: TGTGCCAGCAGACAGCCGGGACAGGGGCGCAATTCACCCCTCCACTTT. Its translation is CASRQPGQGRNSPLHF.

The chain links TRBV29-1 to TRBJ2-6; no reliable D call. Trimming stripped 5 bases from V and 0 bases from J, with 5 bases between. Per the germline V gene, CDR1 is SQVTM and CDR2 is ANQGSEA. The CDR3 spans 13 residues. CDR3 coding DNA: TGCAGCGTTTTCGGCTCTGGGGCCAACGTCCTGACTTTC. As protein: CSVFGSGANVLTF.

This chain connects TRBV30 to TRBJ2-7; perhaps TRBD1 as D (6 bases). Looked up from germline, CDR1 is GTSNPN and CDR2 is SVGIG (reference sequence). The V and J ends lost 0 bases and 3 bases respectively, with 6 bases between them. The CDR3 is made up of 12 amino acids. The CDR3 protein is CAWSVGGYEQYF. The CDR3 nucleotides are TGTGCCTGGAGTGTAGGGGGCTACGAGCAGTACTTC.

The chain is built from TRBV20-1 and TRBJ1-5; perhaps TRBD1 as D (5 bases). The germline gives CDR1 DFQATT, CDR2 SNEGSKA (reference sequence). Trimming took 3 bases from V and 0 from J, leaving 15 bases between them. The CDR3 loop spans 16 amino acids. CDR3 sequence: CSASTSTAHSNQPQHF. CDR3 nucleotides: TGCAGTGCTAGTACGTCGACAGCACATAGCAATCAGCCCCAGCATTTT.

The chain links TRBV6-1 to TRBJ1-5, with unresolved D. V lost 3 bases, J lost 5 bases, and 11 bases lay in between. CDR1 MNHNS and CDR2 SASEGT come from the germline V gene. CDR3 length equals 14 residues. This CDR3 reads CASSDNRAYQPQHF. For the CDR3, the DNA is TGTGCCAGCAGTGACAACCGCGCTTATCAGCCCCAGCATTTT.

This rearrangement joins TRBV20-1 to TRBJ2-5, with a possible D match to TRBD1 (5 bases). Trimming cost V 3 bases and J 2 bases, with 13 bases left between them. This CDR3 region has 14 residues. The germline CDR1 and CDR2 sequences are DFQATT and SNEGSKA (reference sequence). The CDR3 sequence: CSASLRAGQETQYF. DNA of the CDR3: TGCAGTGCTAGTCTCAGGGCAGGGCAAGAGACCCAGTACTTC.

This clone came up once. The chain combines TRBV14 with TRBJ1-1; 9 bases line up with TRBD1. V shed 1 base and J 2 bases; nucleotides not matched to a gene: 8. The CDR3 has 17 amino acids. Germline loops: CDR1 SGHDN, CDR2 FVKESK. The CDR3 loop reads CASSQGTGDSPNTEAFF. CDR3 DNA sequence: TGTGCCAGCAGCCAAGGGACAGGGGACAGCCCTAACACTGAAGCTTTCTTT.

The CDR3 nucleotides read TGTGCCAGCAGTTTTACAGGGTACTCCTACGAGCAGTACTTC. It codes for CASSFTGYSYEQYF. V gene TRBV25-1 combines with J gene TRBJ2-7; possibly TRBD1 for D (6 bases). V shed 5 bases and J shed 0 bases, with 11 bases lying between them. The germline V gene encodes CDR1 MGHDK and CDR2 SYGVNS. The CDR3 extends over 14 amino acids.

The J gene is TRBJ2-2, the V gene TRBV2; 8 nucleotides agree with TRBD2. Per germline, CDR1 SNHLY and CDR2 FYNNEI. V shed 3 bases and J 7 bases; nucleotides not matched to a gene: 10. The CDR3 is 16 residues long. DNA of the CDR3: TGTGCCAGCAGTGAGAACGGGGGGGCCGATGGCGGGGAGCTGTTTTTT. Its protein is CASSENGGADGGELFF.

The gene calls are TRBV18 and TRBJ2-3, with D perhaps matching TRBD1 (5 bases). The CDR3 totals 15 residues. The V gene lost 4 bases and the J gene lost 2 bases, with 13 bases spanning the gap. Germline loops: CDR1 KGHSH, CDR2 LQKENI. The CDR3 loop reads CASSLQLGVTDTQYF. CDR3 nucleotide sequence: TGTGCCAGCTCACTACAGCTAGGGGTCACAGATACGCAGTATTTT.

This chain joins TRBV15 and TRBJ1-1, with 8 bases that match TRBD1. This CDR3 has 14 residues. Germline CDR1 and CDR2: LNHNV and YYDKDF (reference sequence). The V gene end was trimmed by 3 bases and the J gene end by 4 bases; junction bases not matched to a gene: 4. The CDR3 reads CATSSDRGPTEAFF. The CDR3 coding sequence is TGTGCCACCAGCAGCGACAGGGGCCCCACTGAAGCTTTCTTT.

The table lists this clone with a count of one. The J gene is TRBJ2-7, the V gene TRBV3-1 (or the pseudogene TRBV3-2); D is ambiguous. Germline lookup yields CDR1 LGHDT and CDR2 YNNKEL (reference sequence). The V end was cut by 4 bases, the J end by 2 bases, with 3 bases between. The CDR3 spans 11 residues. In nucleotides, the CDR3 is TGTGCCAGCAGCCGCGCCTACGAGCAGTACTTC. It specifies CASSRAYEQYF.

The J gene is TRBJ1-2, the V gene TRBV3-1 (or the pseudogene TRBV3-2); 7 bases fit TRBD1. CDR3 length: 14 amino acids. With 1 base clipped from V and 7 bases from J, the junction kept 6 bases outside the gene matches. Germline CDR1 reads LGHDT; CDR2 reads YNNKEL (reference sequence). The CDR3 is CASSQGRGLIGYTF. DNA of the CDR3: TGTGCCAGCAGCCAAGGCAGGGGGTTAATTGGCTACACCTTC.